The clone carrying this T cell receptor beta chain was recorded at least ten times. The target antigen is unknown. The data originate from a study of regulatory T cells in long-lasting Graves disease. Building of the TCR beta libraries involved iRepertoire HTBI primers and Arm-PCR of CDR3 regions. TCRdb analysed the multiplex PCR reads with MiXCR anew, one entry per CDR3 protein. The profile shows some 250,000 distinct CDR3 sequences, approximately 16% of them singletons. Described time point: newly diagnosed GD, antithyroid drugs for less than 3 months. PBMC-derived RNA was used for the TCR library. Trimming took off 6 bases at V and 2 bases at J, with 17 bases between the two ends. This CDR3 comprises 16 residues. The germline V gene encodes CDR1 LNHDA and CDR2 SQIVND (reference sequence). Study-wide findings and caveats: The study examined only peripheral blood, not thyroid tissue.

The source of this sequence is a female donor with Graves disease. Here the sequenced sample was peripheral blood mononuclear cells (PBMCs), taken at new diagnosis, from a patient treated with antithyroid drugs. The chain carries TRBV19 and TRBJ1-3; no firm D call. In DNA, the CDR3 is TGTGCCAGTAGCCCTCCCGGTTGGTCCACTGGAAACACCATATATTTT. This sequence encodes CASSPPGWSTGNTIYF.